Here is one T cell receptor beta chain with its context. Its target is unknown. This sample stems from a study of OX40 agonist ivuxolimab in advanced cancers. Study-level background: A history of anti-PD-1, anti-PD-L1 or anti-CTLA-4 therapy was acceptable, and approximately 40% had some. Partial responses occurred in three patients (one hepatocellular carcinoma, two cutaneous melanoma). Findings and caveats of the study: At 0.1 to 3.0 mg/kg and by week 6, CD4+ and CD8+ T cells in the blood had expanded clonally. Fewer expanded clones were found on average in CD4+ than in CD8+ T cells.

This table comes from immunoSEQ multiplex PCR, and its TCRdb copy is limited to in-frame clones, with some not included. This table holds approximately 50,000 clones, 70% to 90% found once. This CDR3 is 15 amino acids long. With V trimmed by 0 bases and J by 1 base, 3 bases remained unmatched. Sequenced here: CD4+ or CD8+ T cells sorted from blood, sampled in a trial of the OX40 agonist ivuxolimab. V and J are TRBV5-3 and TRBJ1-2; 7 bases are a match to TRBD1. TRBV5-3 is an ORF, and what it does is uncertain. The clonotype originates from an adult with an advanced solid tumor such as melanoma, head and neck, liver or kidney cancer. The CDR3 reads CARSLGRGLNYGYTF. The CDR3 DNA reads TGTGCCAGAAGCTTGGGGAGGGGGCTTAACTATGGCTACACCTTC.